This T cell receptor (beta chain) is drawn from a study of post-analysis software for immune sequencing data. The overall study: In terms of disease course, relapsing-remitting, secondary progressive and progressive-relapsing multiple sclerosis were included. Study-wide points: Patients used about 5 TRBV segments, including TRBV5-6, TRBV5-1 and TRBV20-1, more often than controls. Significantly lower normalized Chao1 diversity was seen in multiple sclerosis patients than in controls.

This clonotype was recorded a few times. No antigen is known for it. The V gene's germline CDR1 is MDHEN and CDR2 SYDVKM. V lost 5 bases to trimming and J lost 9 bases, with 14 bases between them. This CDR3 has 13 residues. Included in the TCR beta cDNA libraries were unique molecular identifiers. One entry per CDR3 protein, called by TCRdb with MiXCR from the PCR reads. The sample records over 700,000 distinct CDR3 sequences, roughly 27% being singletons. The V and J genes are TRBV28 and TRBJ2-1, with TRBD1 as a possible D gene (6 bases). The sample was blood. This clonotype originated in a girl between 5 and 17 years old with multiple sclerosis. The CDR3 protein is CASSPHVGGEQFF. CDR3 sequence (DNA): TGTGCCAGCAGTCCCCACGTAGGGGGTGAGCAGTTCTTC.